These 17 T cell receptor beta chains came from one sample sequenced in a study of identical twins. Each CDR3 protein is one row after TCRdb ran MiXCR on the 5' RACE reads. This sample has a few hundred thousand distinct CDR3 sequences, with roughly an eighth found just once. This same sample was also taken into another study, of yellow fever vaccine responses in identical twins.

The sample consisted of CD8+ T cells sorted from blood. These receptors were collected from a woman aged 18 to 35 in good health.

This clonotype was counted at least ten times. The chain couples TRBV7-9 to TRBJ2-5; tentatively, D is TRBD1 (6 bases). V was cut by 1 base and J by 8 bases, with 17 bases left in between. CDR1 is SEHNR, CDR2 FQNEAQ, per germline (reference sequence). The CDR3 covers 15 residues. The CDR3 bases are TGTGCCAGCAGCTTAGGACAGGATGTAGAGGATACCCAGTACTTC. This translates into CASSLGQDVEDTQYF.

The table lists this clonotype with a few counts. The chain has TRBV12-3 or TRBV12-4 and TRBJ2-7; D gene ambiguous. Trimming removed 5 bases from V and 2 bases from J, with 13 bases in between. The CDR3 is 14 amino acids. CDR3 sequence reads: CASSPAASPYEQYF. For the CDR3, the DNA is TGTGCCAGCAGTCCCGCCGCAAGCCCCTACGAGCAGTACTTC.

This rearrangement joins TRBV7-8 to TRBJ1-2, with D unclear. V was pared by 5 bases and J by 7 bases, with 11 bases between. The CDR3 length is 12 residues. CDR1 and CDR2 from the germline V gene are SGHVS and FQNEAQ. CDR3 coding DNA: TGTGCCAGCAGCGAGGACGGAGCTGGCTACACCTTC. It codes for CASSEDGAGYTF. The full variable domain, in which reference TRBV7-8 and TRBJ1-2 provide the parts outside the CDR3, is GAGVSQSPRYKVAKRGQDVALRCDPISGHVSLFWYQQALGQGPEFLTYFQNEAQLDKSGLPSDRFFAERPEGSVSTLKIQRTQQEDSAVYLCASSEDGAGYTFGSGTRLTVV.

This clonotype was recorded many times. The chain joins TRBV6-1 to TRBJ2-3; TRBD2 agrees at 8 bases. With V trimmed by 7 bases and J by 5 bases, 11 bases remained unmatched. The CDR3 runs 15 residues. From germline, CDR1 is MNHNS and CDR2 SASEGT. The DNA for the CDR3 is TGTGCCAGCACCCCCCCGGGCGGGAGGAAAGATACGCAGTATTTT. Translating it yields CASTPPGGRKDTQYF.

This clonotype was observed a handful of times. The chain has TRBV20-1 and TRBJ2-1; D not resolved. Between the trimmed V and J ends, which lost 0 bases and 3 bases, there was a span of 15 bases. This CDR3 is 16 amino acids long. Per the germline V gene, CDR1 is DFQATT and CDR2 is SNEGSKA (reference sequence). CDR3 sequence (DNA): TGCAGTGCTAGAGACCCGTCGGGCCCCAACTACAATGAGCAGTTCTTC. Protein product: CSARDPSGPNYNEQFF.

This clonotype was seen only a few times. This chain links TRBV2 with TRBJ2-7, with 9 bases fitting TRBD2. This CDR3 spans 16 amino acids. Per germline, CDR1 SNHLY and CDR2 FYNNEI. V was pared by 3 bases and J by 5 bases, with 11 bases of the junction left unmatched. Here the CDR3 reads CASSEGVSGSSDEQYF. The CDR3 bases are TGTGCCAGCAGTGAGGGGGTTAGCGGGAGCTCGGACGAGCAGTACTTC.

In this sample, this clonotype turned up once. This chain joins TRBV28 and TRBJ2-3; 12 nucleotides agree with TRBD2. The CDR3 is made up of 16 amino acids. V gave up 2 bases and J gave up 8 bases; unmatched junction bases: 8. Germline values: CDR1 MDHEN, CDR2 SYDVKM. CDR3 nucleotide sequence: TGTGCCAGCAGTTTAGTACTAGCGGGGGGCCTAGGTACGCAGTATTTT. It translates to CASSLVLAGGLGTQYF.

This chain uses TRBV2 with TRBJ2-7, with TRBD1 identical over 7 bases. The CDR3 runs to 13 residues. From germline, CDR1 is SNHLY and CDR2 FYNNEI. V trimming: 6 bases; J trimming: 4 bases; junction bases outside the gene matches: 6. CDR3 residues: CASRIQGLYEQYF. CDR3 nucleotide sequence: TGTGCCAGCAGAATACAGGGGCTATACGAGCAGTACTTC.

The rearrangement links TRBV20-1 to TRBJ2-7; the D is unclear. V lost 2 bases to trimming and J lost 1 base, with 12 bases between them. Germline V gene lookup returns CDR1 DFQATT and CDR2 SNEGSKA (reference sequence). This CDR3 contains 14 residues. The CDR3 is CSARRLWGSYEQYV. DNA of the CDR3: TGCAGTGCTAGAAGGTTGTGGGGTTCCTACGAGCAGTACGTC.

This clonotype has only a few counts. The V call is TRBV4-1, the J call TRBJ2-2; either TRBD1 or TRBD2 may supply D (7 bases each). This CDR3 has 17 amino acids. The germline V and J ends were trimmed by 0 bases and 5 bases, with 16 bases remaining between them. Per germline, CDR1 MGHRA and CDR2 YSYEKL. The CDR3 sequence: CASSQDVAGGVTGELFF. The CDR3 nucleotides read TGCGCCAGCAGCCAAGATGTGGCAGGGGGGGTGACCGGGGAGCTGTTTTTT.

Ten or more counts support this clonotype. The genes are TRBV7-2 and TRBJ2-3; possibly TRBD2 for D (5 bases). The CDR3 covers 13 residues. Deletions cut 0 bases from V and 5 bases from J, with 6 bases between. Germline CDR1 SGHTA, CDR2 FQGNSA. The CDR3 region is CASSLARVDTQYF. Written as DNA, the CDR3 is TGTGCCAGCAGCTTAGCGCGGGTAGATACGCAGTATTTT.

The chain joins TRBV29-1 to TRBJ1-1, with D unresolved. This CDR3 region has 15 residues. Germline values: CDR1 SQVTM, CDR2 ANQGSEA. The V end was cut by 4 bases, the J end by 2 bases, with 17 bases between. The CDR3 is CSVASVVAVNTEAFF. CDR3 in DNA: TGCAGCGTTGCCTCCGTAGTGGCGGTAAACACTGAAGCTTTCTTT. The variable domain in full, completed from reference TRBV29-1 and TRBJ1-1, reads SAVISQKPSRDICQRGTSLTIQCQVDSQVTMMFWYRQQPGQSLTLIATANQGSEATYESGFVIDKFPISRPNLTFSTLTVSNMSPEDSSIYLCSVASVVAVNTEAFFGQGTRLTVV.

This clonotype was seen a handful of times. This chain links TRBV19 with TRBJ2-1; no firm D call. This CDR3 spans 12 amino acids. The germline V gene has CDR1 LNHDA and CDR2 SQIVND (reference sequence). Between the trimmed V and J ends, which lost 1 base and 5 bases, there was a span of 3 bases. CDR3 in amino acids: CASSIGNNEQFF. As DNA, the CDR3 is TGTGCCAGTAGTATAGGGAACAATGAGCAGTTCTTC.

The J gene is TRBJ2-3, the V gene TRBV28; D may match TRBD1 or TRBD2 (6 bases each). Trimming pared 6 bases from V and 0 bases from J, leaving 16 bases between. The CDR3 has 16 residues. Per germline, CDR1 MDHEN and CDR2 SYDVKM. The CDR3: CASSPRGDPSTDTQYF. The CDR3 coding sequence is TGTGCCAGCAGCCCAAGGGGGGATCCTAGCACAGATACGCAGTATTTT.

V is TRBV7-6 and J is TRBJ2-7; no definite D call. This CDR3 contains 14 residues. Germline V gene lookup returns CDR1 SGHVS and CDR2 FNYEAQ. V was trimmed by 1 base and J by 3 bases, leaving 10 bases between them. CDR3 in DNA: TGTGCCAGCAGCTTAGACCTCGTGGGCTACGAGCAGTACTTC. It is translated as CASSLDLVGYEQYF.

This clonotype was picked up a small number of times. The chain joins TRBV24-1 to TRBJ2-1; TRBD2 matches 15 bases. This CDR3 is built from 19 residues. Germline CDR1 and CDR2: KGHDR and SFDVKD. J lost 2 bases, V lost 4 bases, and 8 bases had no gene match. This CDR3 is CATSEPGTSGRSPYNEQFF. In DNA form, the CDR3 reads TGTGCCACCAGTGAACCCGGGACTAGCGGGAGGTCCCCCTACAATGAGCAGTTCTTC.

This chain joins TRBV28 and TRBJ2-7; 9 bases fit TRBD1. The CDR3 is 15 residues long. Per germline, CDR1 MDHEN and CDR2 SYDVKM. With V trimmed by 8 bases and J by 2 bases, 10 bases remained unmatched. CDR3 protein: CASGRTGGVAYEQYV. Here the CDR3 DNA reads TGTGCCAGCGGTAGAACAGGGGGCGTAGCCTACGAGCAGTACGTC.